This is a list of T cell receptor beta chains from one sample in a study of T cells in Graves' hyperthyroidism and ophthalmopathy. Using its own MiXCR run on the multiplex PCR reads, TCRdb lists one record per CDR3 protein. Here the sample spans approximately 360,000 distinct CDR3 sequences, 25% being singletons. The sequencing input was blood. The receptor set was obtained from a man aged 45-65 years with Graves' hyperthyroidism. Both conserved end residues are part of each CDR3. A D gene is named only where the DNA matches it firmly. Expanded clones are given a class, and other clones once, few, many or no size at all.

J gene | V gene | D gene | clone size | CDR3 DNA | CDR3 protein
TRBJ2-1 | TRBV7-9 | TRBD1 | many | TGTGCCAGCAGCTCAGACAGGGCCTACAATGAGCAGTTCTTC | CASSSDRAYNEQFF
TRBJ1-4 | TRBV29-1 | NA | NA | TGCAGCGCCCAGGAGACCGTTAATGAAAAACTGTTTTTT | CSAQETVNEKLFF
TRBJ2-7 | TRBV5-1 | NA | few | TGCGCCAGCAGCTTGGACCCTAGCTCCTACGAGCAGTACTTC | CASSLDPSSYEQYF
TRBJ2-5 | TRBV20-1 | TRBD1 | NA | TGCAGTGCTACCTCCCCGACAGGGGACCAAGAGACCCAGTACTTC | CSATSPTGDQETQYF
TRBJ2-1 | TRBV10-3 | TRBD2 | NA | TGTGCCACTAGACTAGCTGAGTACAATGAGCAGTTCTTC | CATRLAEYNEQFF
TRBJ2-1 | TRBV6-1 | TRBD2 | many | TGTGCCAGCAGGACTAGCGGGAGAGCGAATGAGCAGTTCTTC | CASRTSGRANEQFF
TRBJ2-1 | TRBV6-1 | NA | few | TGTGCCACCCTTACCAGCAGGGGAGGCAATGAGCAGTTCTTC | CATLTSRGGNEQFF
TRBJ2-5 | TRBV12-3/TRBV12-4 | NA | NA | TGTGCCAGCAGTTTCCCAGGGGAGGGCCAGTACTTC | CASSFPGEGQYF
TRBJ1-1 | TRBV28 | TRBD1 | many | TGTGCCAGCAGCATTGGACAGGGAGGTACTGAAGCTTTCTTT | CASSIGQGGTEAFF
TRBJ2-7 | TRBV6-2/TRBV6-3 | NA | few | TGTGCCAGCAGACTTACCTACGAGCAGTACTTC | CASRLTYEQYF
TRBJ2-2 | TRBV7-3 | TRBD2 | NA | TGTGCCAGCAGCCCCGATTGGGGGAGGGCCTCGGTCGGGGAGCTGTTTTTT | CASSPDWGRASVGELFF
TRBJ1-1 | TRBV28 | NA | many | TGTGCCAGCAGTTTAGGTTGGGAAGCTTTCTTT | CASSLGWEAFF
TRBJ2-1 | TRBV3-1 | NA | many | TGTGCCAGCAGCCAAGAGGTCCACGAGGGACACCTGTACAATGAGCAGTTCTTC | CASSQEVHEGHLYNEQFF
TRBJ1-5 | TRBV12-5 | NA | NA | TGTGCTAGTGGTTTGGGGAGAGGTAGCAATCAGCCCCAGCATTTT | CASGLGRGSNQPQHF
TRBJ2-1 | TRBV12-5 | TRBD2 | NA | TGTGCTAGTGGTTCTGCGTTAGGGACTAGCGCCAGGGGGCATGAGCAGTTCTTC | CASGSALGTSARGHEQFF
TRBJ2-7 | TRBV4-1 | NA | few | TGCGCCAGCAGCCAAGCGCCAAGAGATCTCTACGAGCAGTACTTC | CASSQAPRDLYEQYF